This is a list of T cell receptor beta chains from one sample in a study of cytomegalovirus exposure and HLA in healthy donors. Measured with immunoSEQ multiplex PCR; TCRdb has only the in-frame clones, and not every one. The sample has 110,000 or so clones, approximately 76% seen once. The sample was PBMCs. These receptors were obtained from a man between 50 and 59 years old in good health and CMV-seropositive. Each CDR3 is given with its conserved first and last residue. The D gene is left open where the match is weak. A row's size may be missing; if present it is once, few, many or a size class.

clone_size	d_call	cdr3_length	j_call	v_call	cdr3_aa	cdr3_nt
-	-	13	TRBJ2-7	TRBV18	CASSPSRVGEQYF	TGTGCCAGCTCACCGTCCAGGGTCGGGGAGCAGTACTTC
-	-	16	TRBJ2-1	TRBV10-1	CASSPLDSQAYNEQFF	TGCGCCAGCAGTCCACTGGACAGCCAGGCCTACAATGAGCAGTTCTTC
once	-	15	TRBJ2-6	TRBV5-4	CASIPRDSGANVLTF	TGTGCCAGCATTCCGAGGGACTCTGGGGCCAACGTCCTGACTTTC
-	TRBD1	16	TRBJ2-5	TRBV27	CASSRFTGTGQETQYF	TGTGCCAGCAGTCGCTTCACCGGGACAGGGCAAGAGACCCAGTACTTC
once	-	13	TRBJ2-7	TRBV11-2	CASSLQGTHEQYF	TGTGCCAGCAGCTTACAGGGGACCCACGAGCAGTACTTC
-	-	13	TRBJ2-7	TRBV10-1	CASSENRAYEQYF	TGCGCCAGCAGTGAGAACAGGGCTTACGAGCAGTACTTC
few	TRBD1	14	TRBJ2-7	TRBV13	CASSLTGQAGEQYF	TGTGCCAGCAGCTTAACGGGACAGGCCGGCGAGCAGTACTTC
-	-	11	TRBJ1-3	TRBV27	CASGSGNTIYF	TGTGCCAGCGGTTCGGGAAACACCATATATTTT
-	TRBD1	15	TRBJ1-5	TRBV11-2	CASSPGQGHNQPQHF	TGTGCCAGCAGCCCAGGACAGGGCCACAATCAGCCCCAGCATTTT
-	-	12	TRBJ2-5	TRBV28	CASSLRGRDCYF	TGTGCCAGCAGTTTAAGAGGGCGGGACTGCTACTTC
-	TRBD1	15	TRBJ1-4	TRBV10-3	CAISPTGTGSEKLFF	TGTGCCATCAGCCCAACCGGGACAGGGAGTGAAAAACTGTTTTTT
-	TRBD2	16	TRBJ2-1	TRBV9	CASSSRAGGSYNEQFF	TGTGCCAGCAGCTCCCGAGCGGGAGGGTCCTACAATGAGCAGTTCTTC
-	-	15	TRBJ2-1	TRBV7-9	CASILPGGIYNEQFF	TGTGCCAGCATCTTACCGGGGGGCATCTACAATGAGCAGTTCTTC
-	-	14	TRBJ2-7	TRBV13	CASSRRFLSYEQYF	TGTGCCAGCAGCCGCAGGTTCCTCTCCTACGAGCAGTACTTC
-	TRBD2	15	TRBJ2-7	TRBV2	CASSPTSGRTYEQYF	TGTGCCAGCAGTCCGACTAGCGGGAGGACCTACGAGCAGTACTTC
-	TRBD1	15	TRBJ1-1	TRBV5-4	CASSLGTGVYTEAFF	TGCGCCAGCAGCCTAGGGACAGGGGTCTACACTGAAGCTTTCTTT
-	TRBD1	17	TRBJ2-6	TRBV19	CASSPRDRGTGANVLTF	TGTGCCAGTAGTCCTAGGGACAGGGGGACTGGGGCCAACGTCCTGACTTTC
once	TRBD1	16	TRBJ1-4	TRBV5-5	CASSSDRGRPNEKLFF	TGTGCCAGCAGCTCGGACAGGGGGAGGCCTAATGAAAAACTGTTTTTT
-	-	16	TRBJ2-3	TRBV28	CASSSSTGWATDTQYF	TGTGCCAGCAGTTCGTCGACAGGATGGGCCACAGATACGCAGTATTTT
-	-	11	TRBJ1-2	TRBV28	CASRSTGGYTF	TGTGCCAGCAGATCCACAGGTGGCTACACCTTC
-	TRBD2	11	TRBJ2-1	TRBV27	CASSSTSLQFF	TGTGCCAGCAGTTCGACTAGCCTCCAGTTCTTC
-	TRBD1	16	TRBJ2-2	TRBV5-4	CASFSGTARNTGELFF	TGTGCCAGCTTTTCCGGGACAGCCAGGAACACCGGGGAGCTGTTTTTT
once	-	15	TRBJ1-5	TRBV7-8	CASSSQYTRGQPQHF	TGTGCCAGCAGCTCCCAGTACACCCGGGGTCAGCCCCAGCATTTT